This T cell receptor (beta chain) is from a study of beta chain features in type 1 diabetes. Isolated RNA was reverse transcribed in full, so expressed TCRB transcripts were sequenced. Here immunoSEQ multiplex PCR was the method, and the copy in TCRdb shows in-frame clones only, minus some. The top ten clones hold 0.045% to 0.06% of a sample with fewer than 550,000 clones, about an eighth of them seen once. The study's findings and limits: Shortening that was moderate but significant affected the TCRB CDR3s of Type 1 diabetes patients in all four CD4+ subsets. Whether HLA type affects TCRB rearrangement stayed undetermined in the present work.

The CDR3 is 12 amino acids. V was clipped by 4 bases and J by 4 bases, with 8 bases between them. From germline, CDR1 is SQVTM and CDR2 ANQGSEA. To note about this clone: Its antigen is currently unknown.

V is TRBV29-1 and J is TRBJ2-1; D ambiguous. The sequenced sample consisted of naive CD4+ T cells from blood. The origin of this receptor is a woman aged 18-35 years in good health. CDR3 coding DNA: TGCAGCGTTGTTCCCAGTTACAATGAGCAGTTCTTC. Residues: CSVVPSYNEQFF.